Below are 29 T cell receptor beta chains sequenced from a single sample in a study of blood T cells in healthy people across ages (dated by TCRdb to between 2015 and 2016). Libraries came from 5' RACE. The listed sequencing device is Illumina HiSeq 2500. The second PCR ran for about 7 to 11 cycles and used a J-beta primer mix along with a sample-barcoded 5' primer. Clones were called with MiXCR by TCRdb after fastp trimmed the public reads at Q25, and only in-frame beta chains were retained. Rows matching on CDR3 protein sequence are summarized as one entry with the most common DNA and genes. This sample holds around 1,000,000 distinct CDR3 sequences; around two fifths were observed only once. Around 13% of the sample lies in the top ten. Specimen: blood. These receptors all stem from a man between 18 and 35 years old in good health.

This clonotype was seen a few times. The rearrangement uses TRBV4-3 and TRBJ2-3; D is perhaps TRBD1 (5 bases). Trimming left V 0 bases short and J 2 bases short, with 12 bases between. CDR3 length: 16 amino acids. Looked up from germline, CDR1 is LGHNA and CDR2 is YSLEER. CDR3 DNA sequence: TGCGCCAGCAGCCAAGATGATCAGGGCTACACAGATACGCAGTATTTT. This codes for CASSQDDQGYTDTQYF.

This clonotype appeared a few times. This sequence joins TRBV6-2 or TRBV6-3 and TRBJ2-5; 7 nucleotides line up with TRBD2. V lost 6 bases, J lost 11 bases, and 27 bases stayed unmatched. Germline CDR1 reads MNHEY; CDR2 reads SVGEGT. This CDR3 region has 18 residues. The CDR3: CASRIAVGPGGSYNEQYF. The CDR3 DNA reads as TGTGCCAGCAGAATCGCCGTCGGGCCCGGGGGGTCTTACAATGAGCAGTACTTC.

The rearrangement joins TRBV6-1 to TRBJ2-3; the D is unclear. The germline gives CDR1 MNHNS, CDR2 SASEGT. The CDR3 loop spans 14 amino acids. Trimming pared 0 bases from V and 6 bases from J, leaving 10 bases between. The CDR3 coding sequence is TGTGCCAGCAGTGAAGCGCATCGATGTGATACGCAGTATTTT. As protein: CASSEAHRCDTQYF.

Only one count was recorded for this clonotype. CDR3 in DNA: TGTGCCAGCAGCTTCGGACACAACACCGGGGAGCTGTTTTTT. Translation gives CASSFGHNTGELFF. This chain uses TRBV5-4 with TRBJ2-2, with TRBD1 as a possible D gene (5 bases). Germline V gene data show CDR1 as SGHNT and CDR2 as YYREEE (reference sequence). CDR3 length: 14 amino acids. V lost 2 bases and J 2 bases, leaving 7 bases between the germline ends.

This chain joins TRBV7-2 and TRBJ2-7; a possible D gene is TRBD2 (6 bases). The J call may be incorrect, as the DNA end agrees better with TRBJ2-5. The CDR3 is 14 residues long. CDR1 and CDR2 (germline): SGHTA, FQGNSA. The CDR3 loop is CASSLDGGAETQYF. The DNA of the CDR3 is TGTGCCAGCAGCTTAGATGGAGGGGCAGAGACCCAGTACTTC.

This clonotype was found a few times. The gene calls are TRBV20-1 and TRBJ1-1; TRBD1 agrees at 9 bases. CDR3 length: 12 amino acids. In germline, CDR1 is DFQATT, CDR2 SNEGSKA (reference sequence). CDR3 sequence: CTPDRGLTEAFF. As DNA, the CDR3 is TGCACTCCGGACAGGGGCCTGACTGAAGCTTTCTTT.

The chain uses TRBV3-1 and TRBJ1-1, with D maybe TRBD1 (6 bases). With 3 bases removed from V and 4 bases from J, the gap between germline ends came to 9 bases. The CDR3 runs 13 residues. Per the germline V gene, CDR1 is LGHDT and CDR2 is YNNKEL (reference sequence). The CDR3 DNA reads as TGTGCCAGCAGCCACGGCAGGGGCACTGAAGCTTTCTTT. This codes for CASSHGRGTEAFF.

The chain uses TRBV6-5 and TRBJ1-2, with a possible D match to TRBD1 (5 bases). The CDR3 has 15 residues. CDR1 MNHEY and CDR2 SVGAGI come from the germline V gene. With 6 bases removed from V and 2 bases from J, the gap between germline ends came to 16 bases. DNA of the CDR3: TGTGCCAGCAGAAATGGGGACTCCTACAACTATGGCTACACCTTC. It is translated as CASRNGDSYNYGYTF.

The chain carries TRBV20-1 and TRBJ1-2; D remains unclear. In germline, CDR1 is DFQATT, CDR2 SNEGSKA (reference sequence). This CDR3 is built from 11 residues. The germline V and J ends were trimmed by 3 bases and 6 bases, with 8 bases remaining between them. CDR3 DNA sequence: TGCAGTGCTAGTCCGGCGGATGGCTACACCTTC. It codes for CSASPADGYTF.

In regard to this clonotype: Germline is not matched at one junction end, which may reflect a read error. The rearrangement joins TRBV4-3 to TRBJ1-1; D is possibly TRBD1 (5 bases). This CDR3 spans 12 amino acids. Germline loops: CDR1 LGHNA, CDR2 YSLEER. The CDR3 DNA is TGCGCCAGCGGCCAAGGGACGGCTGAAGCTTTCTTT. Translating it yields CASGQGTAEAFF.

CDR3 sequence reads: CSAQTGQGSYEQFF. CDR3 coding DNA: TGCAGTGCTCAAACGGGACAGGGCTCCTACGAGCAGTTCTTC. The chain carries TRBV20-1 and TRBJ2-1, with 9 bases aligning to TRBD1. J lost 10 bases, V lost 5 bases, and 12 bases had no gene match. The CDR3 spans 14 residues. Germline assignment: CDR1 DFQATT and CDR2 SNEGSKA (reference sequence).

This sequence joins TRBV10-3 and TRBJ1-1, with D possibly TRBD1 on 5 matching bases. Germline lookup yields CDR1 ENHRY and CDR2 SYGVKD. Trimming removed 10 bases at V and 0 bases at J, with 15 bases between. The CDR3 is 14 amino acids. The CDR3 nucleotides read TGTGCCACCGAAAGAAAGGGGATGAACACTGAAGCTTTCTTT. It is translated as CATERKGMNTEAFF.

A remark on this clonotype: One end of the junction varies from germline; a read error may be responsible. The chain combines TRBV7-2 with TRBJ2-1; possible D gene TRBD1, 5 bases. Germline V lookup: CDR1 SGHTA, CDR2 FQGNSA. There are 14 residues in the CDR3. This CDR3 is CANSLDSAYNEQFF. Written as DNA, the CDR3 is TGTGCCAACAGCTTAGACAGCGCTTACAATGAGCAGTTCTTC.

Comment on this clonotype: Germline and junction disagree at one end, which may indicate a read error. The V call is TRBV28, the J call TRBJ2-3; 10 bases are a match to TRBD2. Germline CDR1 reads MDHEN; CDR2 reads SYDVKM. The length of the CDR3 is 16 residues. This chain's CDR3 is CVSRPGTSERTDTQYF. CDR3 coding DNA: TGTGTCAGCAGACCCGGGACTAGCGAGCGCACAGATACGCAGTATTTT.

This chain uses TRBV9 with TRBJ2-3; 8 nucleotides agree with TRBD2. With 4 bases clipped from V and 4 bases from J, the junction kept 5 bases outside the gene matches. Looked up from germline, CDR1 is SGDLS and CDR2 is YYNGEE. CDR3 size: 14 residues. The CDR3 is CASSTRLASDTQYF. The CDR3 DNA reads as TGTGCCAGCAGCACCCGACTAGCGTCAGATACGCAGTATTTT. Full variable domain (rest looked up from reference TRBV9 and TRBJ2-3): DSGVTQTPKHLITATGQRVTLRCSPRSGDLSVYWYQQSLDQGLQFLIQYYNGEERAKGNILERFSAQQFPDLHSELNLSSLELGDSALYFCASSTRLASDTQYFGPGTRLTVL.

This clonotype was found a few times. CDR3 in DNA: TGTGCCACCAGCAGAGATGCGGTTGGGGGGCCTAATCAGCCCCAGCATTTT. As protein: CATSRDAVGGPNQPQHF. This chain connects TRBV15 to TRBJ1-5; weak D call: TRBD1 (6 bases). This CDR3 has 17 residues. The germline V gene encodes CDR1 LNHNV and CDR2 YYDKDF (reference sequence). V gave up 0 bases and J gave up 4 bases, with 16 bases separating them.

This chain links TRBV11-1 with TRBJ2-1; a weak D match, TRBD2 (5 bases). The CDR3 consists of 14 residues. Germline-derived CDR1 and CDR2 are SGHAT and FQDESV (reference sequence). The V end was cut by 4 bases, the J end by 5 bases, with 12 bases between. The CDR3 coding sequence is TGTGCCAGCAGCTCCTTCGGAGCGGACAATGAGCAGTTCTTC. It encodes CASSSFGADNEQFF.

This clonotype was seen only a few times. CDR3 sequence: CASSPPDRYNEQFF. The CDR3 bases are TGTGCCAGCAGCCCTCCGGACAGATACAATGAGCAGTTCTTC. The V and J genes are TRBV5-6 and TRBJ2-1; maybe TRBD1 (6 bases). V lost 4 bases and J lost 4, with 12 bases in between. This CDR3 region has 14 residues. Germline V lookup: CDR1 SGHDT, CDR2 YYEEEE.

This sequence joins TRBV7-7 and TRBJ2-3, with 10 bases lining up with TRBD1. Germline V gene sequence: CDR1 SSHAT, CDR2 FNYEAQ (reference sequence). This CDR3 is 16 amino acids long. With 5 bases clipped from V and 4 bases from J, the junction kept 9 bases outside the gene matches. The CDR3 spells CASSRGQGTLADTQYF. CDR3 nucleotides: TGTGCCAGCAGCCGGGGACAGGGGACCCTCGCAGATACGCAGTATTTT.

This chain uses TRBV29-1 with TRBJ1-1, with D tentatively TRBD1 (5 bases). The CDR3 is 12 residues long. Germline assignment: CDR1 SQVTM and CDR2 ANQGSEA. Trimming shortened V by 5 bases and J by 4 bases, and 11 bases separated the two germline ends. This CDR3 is CSVWSGGTEAFF. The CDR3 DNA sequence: TGCAGCGTTTGGTCGGGGGGCACTGAAGCTTTCTTT.

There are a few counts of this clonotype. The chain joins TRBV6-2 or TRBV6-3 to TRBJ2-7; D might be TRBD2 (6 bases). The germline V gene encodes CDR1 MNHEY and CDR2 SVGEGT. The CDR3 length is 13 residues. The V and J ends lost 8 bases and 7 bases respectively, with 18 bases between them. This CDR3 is CASRAGLYNEQYF. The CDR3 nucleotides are TGTGCCAGCCGCGCGGGACTCTACAATGAGCAGTACTTC.

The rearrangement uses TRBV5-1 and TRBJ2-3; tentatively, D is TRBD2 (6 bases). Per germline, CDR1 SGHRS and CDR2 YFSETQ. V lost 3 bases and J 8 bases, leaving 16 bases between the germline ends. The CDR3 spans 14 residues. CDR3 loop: CASSSSVRGVTQYF. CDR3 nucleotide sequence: TGCGCCAGCAGCTCCTCCGTGCGGGGAGTTACGCAGTATTTT.

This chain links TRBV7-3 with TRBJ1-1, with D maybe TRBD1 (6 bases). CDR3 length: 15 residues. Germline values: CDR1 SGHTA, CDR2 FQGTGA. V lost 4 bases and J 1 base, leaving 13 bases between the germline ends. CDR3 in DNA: TGTGCCAGCAGCTCTAGGCCGGACAGGAACACTGAAGCTTTCTTT. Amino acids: CASSSRPDRNTEAFF.

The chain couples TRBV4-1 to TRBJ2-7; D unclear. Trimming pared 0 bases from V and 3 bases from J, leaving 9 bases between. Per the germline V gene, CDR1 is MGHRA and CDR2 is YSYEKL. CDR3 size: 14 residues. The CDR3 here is CASSQDWHLYEQYF. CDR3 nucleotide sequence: TGCGCCAGCAGCCAAGATTGGCACCTCTACGAGCAGTACTTC.

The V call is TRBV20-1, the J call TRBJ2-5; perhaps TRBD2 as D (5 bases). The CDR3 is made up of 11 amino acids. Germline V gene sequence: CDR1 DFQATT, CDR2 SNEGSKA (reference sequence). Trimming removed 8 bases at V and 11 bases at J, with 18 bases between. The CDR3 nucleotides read TGCAGTCCCGACCCCCGGGGTTGGCAGTACTTC. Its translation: CSPDPRGWQYF.

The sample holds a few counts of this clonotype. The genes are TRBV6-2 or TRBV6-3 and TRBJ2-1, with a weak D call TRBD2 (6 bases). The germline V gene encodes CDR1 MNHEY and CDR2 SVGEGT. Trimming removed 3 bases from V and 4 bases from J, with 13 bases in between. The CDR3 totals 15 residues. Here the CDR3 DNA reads TGTGCCAGCAGTTATGAACTAGCCGGTTACAATGAGCAGTTCTTC. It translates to CASSYELAGYNEQFF.

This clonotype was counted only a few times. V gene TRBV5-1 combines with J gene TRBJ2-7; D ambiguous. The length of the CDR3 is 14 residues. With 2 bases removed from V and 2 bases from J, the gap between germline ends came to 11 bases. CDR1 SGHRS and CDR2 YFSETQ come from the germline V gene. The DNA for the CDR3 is TGCGCCAGCAGCTTTGACTCAACCCCCTACGAGCAGTACTTC. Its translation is CASSFDSTPYEQYF.

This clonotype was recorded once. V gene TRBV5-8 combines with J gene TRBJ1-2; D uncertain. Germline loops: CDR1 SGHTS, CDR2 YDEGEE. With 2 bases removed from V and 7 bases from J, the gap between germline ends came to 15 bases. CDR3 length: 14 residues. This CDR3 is CASSFGGPLCGYTF. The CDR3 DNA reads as TGTGCCAGCAGCTTCGGCGGACCCCTCTGTGGCTACACCTTC.

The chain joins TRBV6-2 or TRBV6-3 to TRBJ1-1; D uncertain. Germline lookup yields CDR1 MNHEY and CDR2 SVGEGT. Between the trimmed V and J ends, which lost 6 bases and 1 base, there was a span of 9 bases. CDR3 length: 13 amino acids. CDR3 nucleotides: TGTGCCAGCAGCAGGAGTAGGAACACTGAAGCTTTCTTT. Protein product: CASSRSRNTEAFF.